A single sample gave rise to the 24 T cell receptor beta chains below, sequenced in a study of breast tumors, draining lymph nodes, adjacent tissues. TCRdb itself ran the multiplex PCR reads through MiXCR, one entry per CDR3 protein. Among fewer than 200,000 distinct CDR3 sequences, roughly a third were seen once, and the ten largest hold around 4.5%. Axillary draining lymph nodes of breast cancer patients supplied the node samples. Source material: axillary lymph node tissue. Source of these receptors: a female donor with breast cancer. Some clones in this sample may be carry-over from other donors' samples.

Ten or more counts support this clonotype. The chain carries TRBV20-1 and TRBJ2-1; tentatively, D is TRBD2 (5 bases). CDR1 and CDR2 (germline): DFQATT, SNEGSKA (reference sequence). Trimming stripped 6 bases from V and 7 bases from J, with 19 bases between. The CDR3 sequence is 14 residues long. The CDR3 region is CSAASGFPRNEQFF. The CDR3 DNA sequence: TGCAGTGCCGCCAGCGGATTCCCGAGGAATGAGCAGTTCTTC.

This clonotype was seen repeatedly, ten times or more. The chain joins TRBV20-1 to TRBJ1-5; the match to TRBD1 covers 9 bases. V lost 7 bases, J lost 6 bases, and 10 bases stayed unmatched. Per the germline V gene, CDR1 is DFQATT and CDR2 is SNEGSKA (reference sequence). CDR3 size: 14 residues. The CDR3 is CSVPGQGYSQPQHF. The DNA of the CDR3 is TGCAGTGTACCGGGACAGGGATACAGTCAGCCCCAGCATTTT.

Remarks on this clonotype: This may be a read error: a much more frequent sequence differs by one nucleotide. The CDR3, as DNA: TGTGCCGGCAGCCCCCGTAGCGGTGAGCAGTTCTTC. As protein: CAGSPRSGEQFF. The gene calls are TRBV7-8 and TRBJ2-1, with a possible D match to TRBD2 (6 bases). This CDR3 spans 12 amino acids. The germline V gene has CDR1 SGHVS and CDR2 FQNEAQ.

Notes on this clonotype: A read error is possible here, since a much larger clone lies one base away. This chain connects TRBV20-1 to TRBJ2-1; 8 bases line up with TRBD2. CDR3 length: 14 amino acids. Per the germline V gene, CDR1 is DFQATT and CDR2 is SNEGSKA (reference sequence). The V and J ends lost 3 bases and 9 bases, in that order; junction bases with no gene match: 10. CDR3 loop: CSASSRTSTTEQFF. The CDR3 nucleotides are TGCAGTGCTAGCTCGAGGACTAGCACTACTGAGCAGTTCTTC.

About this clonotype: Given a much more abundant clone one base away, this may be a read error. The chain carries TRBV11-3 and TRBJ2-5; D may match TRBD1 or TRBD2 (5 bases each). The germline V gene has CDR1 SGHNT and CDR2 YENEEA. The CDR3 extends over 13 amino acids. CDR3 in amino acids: CTSSQGVWETQYF. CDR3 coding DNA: TGTACCAGCAGCCAGGGAGTTTGGGAGACCCAGTACTTC.

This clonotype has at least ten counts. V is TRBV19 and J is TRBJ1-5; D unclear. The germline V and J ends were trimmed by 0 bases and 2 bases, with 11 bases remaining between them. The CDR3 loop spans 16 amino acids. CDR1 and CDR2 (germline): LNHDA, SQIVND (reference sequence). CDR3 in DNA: TGTGCCAGTAGTATAGATCTCAAGAGGGGCAATCAGCCCCAGCATTTT. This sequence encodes CASSIDLKRGNQPQHF.

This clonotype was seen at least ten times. CDR3 loop: CASSLAGPYEQYF. The CDR3 DNA reads as TGTGCCAGCAGCTTAGCGGGGCCCTACGAGCAGTACTTC. The J gene is TRBJ2-7, the V gene TRBV7-9, with TRBD1 as a possible D gene (5 bases). This CDR3 region has 13 residues. Trimming removed 0 bases at V and 2 bases at J, with 5 bases between. Germline V gene data show CDR1 as SEHNR and CDR2 as FQNEAQ (reference sequence).

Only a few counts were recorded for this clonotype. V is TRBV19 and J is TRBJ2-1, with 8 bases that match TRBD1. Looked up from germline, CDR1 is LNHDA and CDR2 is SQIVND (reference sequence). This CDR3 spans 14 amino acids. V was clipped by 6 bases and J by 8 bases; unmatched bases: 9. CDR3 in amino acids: CASRAGGFRYEQFF. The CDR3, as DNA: TGTGCCAGTAGGGCAGGGGGCTTTCGTTATGAGCAGTTCTTC.

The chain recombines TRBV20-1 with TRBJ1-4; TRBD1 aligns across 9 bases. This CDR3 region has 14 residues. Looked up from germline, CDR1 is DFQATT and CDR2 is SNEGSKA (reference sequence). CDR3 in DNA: TGCAGCGACATGACAGGGGGTCGTAATGAAAAACTGTTTTTT. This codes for CSDMTGGRNEKLFF.

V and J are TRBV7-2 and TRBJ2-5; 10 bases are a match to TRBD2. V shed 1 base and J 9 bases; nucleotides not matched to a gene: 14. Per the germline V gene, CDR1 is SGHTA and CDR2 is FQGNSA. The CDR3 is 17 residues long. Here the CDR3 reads CASSLVASGRAGEPQYF. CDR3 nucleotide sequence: TGTGCCAGCAGCTTAGTTGCCAGCGGGAGGGCCGGGGAGCCCCAGTACTTC.

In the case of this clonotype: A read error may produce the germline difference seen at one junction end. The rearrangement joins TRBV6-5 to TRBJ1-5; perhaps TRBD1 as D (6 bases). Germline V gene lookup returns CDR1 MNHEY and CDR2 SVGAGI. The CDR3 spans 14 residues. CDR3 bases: TGTGCCAGCAGTCACTCGATCGAGGGGGTGCCCCAGCATTTT. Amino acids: CASSHSIEGVPQHF.

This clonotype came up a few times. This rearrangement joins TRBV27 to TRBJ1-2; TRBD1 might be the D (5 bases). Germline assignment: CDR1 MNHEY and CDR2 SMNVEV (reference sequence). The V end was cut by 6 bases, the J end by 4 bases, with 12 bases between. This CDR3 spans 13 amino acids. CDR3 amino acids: CASRSGTLYGYTF. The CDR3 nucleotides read TGTGCCAGCAGGTCCGGGACTCTCTATGGCTACACCTTC.

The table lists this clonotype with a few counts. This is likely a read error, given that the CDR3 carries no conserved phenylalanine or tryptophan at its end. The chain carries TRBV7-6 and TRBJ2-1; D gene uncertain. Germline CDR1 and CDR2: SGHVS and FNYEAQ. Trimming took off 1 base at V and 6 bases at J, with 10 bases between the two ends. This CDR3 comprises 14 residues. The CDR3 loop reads CASSLVSGRNEQFL. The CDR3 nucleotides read TGTGCCAGCAGCTTAGTCTCCGGGCGCAATGAGCAGTTCCTC.

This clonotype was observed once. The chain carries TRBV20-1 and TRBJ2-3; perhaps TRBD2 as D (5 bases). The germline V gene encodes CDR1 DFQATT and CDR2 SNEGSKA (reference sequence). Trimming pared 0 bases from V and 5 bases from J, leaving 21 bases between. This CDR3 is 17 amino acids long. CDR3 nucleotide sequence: TGCAGTGCTAGAGATAGTGGGGTTTACCTTCGGGAAGATACGCAGTATTTT. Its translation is CSARDSGVYLREDTQYF.

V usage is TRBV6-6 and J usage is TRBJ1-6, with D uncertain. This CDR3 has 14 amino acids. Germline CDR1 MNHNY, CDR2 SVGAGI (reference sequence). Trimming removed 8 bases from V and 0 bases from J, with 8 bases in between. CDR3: CASGEDSYNSPLHF. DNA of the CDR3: TGTGCCAGCGGAGAAGACTCCTATAATTCACCCCTCCACTTT.

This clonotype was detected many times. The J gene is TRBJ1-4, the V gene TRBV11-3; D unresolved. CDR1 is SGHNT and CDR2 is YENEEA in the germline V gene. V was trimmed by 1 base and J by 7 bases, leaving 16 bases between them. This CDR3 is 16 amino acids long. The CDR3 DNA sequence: TGTGCCAGCAGCTTAGCTGGGGTAGGGATTGGTGAAAAACTGTTTTTT. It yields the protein CASSLAGVGIGEKLFF.

CDR3 residues: CSVDGQGASYGYTF. The CDR3 region has the DNA TGCAGCGTTGATGGGCAGGGGGCGAGCTATGGCTACACCTTC. V usage is TRBV29-1 and J usage is TRBJ1-2; the match to TRBD1 covers 8 bases. Germline V gene data show CDR1 as SQVTM and CDR2 as ANQGSEA. With V trimmed by 3 bases and J by 4 bases, 7 bases remained unmatched. The CDR3 length is 14 residues.

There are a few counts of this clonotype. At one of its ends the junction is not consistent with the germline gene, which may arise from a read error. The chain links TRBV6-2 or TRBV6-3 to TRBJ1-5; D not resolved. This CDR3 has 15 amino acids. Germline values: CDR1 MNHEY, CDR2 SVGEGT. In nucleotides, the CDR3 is TGTGCCAGCAGTCACTCGAGCGGTCGCAATCAGCCCCAGCATTTT. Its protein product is CASSHSSGRNQPQHF.

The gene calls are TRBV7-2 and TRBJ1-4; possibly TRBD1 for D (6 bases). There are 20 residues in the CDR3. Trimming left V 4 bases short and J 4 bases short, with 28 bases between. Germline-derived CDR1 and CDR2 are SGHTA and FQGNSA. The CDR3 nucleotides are TGTGCCAGCAGCTACCGTCGAACGGGGGGGCTAGGCACAGATAATGAAAAACTGTTTTTT. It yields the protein CASSYRRTGGLGTDNEKLFF.

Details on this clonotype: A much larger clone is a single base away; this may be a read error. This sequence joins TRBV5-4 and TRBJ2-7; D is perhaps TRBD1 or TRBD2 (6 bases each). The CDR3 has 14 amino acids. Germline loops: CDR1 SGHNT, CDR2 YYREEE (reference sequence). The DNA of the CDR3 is TGTGCCGGCAGCTTCGGGGGCGGAGGCTACGAGCAGTACTTC. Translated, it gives CAGSFGGGGYEQYF.

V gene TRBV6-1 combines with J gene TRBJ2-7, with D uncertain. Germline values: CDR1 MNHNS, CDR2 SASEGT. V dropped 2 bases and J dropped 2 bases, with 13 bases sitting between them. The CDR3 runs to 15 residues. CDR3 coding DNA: TGTGCCAGCAGTGAAAATCCCGGACGGGCCTACGAGCAGTACTTC. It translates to CASSENPGRAYEQYF.

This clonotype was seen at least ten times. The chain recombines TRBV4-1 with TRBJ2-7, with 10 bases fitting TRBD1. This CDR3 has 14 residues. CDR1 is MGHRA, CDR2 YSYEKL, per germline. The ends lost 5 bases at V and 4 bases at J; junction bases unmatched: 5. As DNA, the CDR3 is TGCGCCAGCAGCAGGACAGGGGGTACGTACGAGCAGTACTTC. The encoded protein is CASSRTGGTYEQYF.

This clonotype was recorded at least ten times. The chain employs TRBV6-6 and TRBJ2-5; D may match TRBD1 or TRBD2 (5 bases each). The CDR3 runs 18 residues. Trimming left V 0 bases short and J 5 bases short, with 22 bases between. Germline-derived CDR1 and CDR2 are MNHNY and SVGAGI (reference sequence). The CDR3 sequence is CASSYSTELEGWRETQYF. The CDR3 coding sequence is TGTGCCAGCAGTTACTCGACCGAACTAGAGGGGTGGAGGGAGACCCAGTACTTC.

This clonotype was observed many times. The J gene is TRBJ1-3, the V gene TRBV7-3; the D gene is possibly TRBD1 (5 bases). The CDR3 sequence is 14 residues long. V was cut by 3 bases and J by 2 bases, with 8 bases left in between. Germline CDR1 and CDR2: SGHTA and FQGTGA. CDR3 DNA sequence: TGTGCCAGCAGCTTGGGGGGAACTGGAAACACCATATATTTT. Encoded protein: CASSLGGTGNTIYF.